This TCR beta chain appears in the sequencing data of a study of cytomegalovirus exposure and HLA in healthy donors. Overall study: When 350 to 500 donors were genotyped, roughly 80% of them were found to fall in the Caucasian-associated ancestry cluster. General study findings and limits: Some V segments, TRBV6-2 and TRBV6-3 among them, were indistinguishable and were therefore excluded. Later on, an analysis found that several of the most significant clusters appeared to be linked to common viral pathogens, which included parvovirus B19.

The V gene's germline CDR1 is SGHRS and CDR2 YFSETQ. The CDR3 covers 14 residues. V was cut by 6 bases and J by 3 bases, with 15 bases left in between. Worth noting for this clone: Its antigen is currently unknown.

PCR was performed using 60 Vbeta and 13 Jbeta primers. In the original analysis: Roughly 10 million shared chains were among about 80 million unique TCR beta chains counted in a later analysis. Data came from immunoSEQ multiplex PCR; TCRdb stores just in-frame clones and leaves some out. The DNA was the basis for D and trimming; V, J and clone size are from that table. Of approximately 150,000 clones listed, over 70% are singletons. The chain has TRBV5-1 and TRBJ1-1; weak D call: TRBD1 (5 bases). The sample consisted of PBMCs. The sequence was collected from a man over 45 in good health and CMV-seropositive. The CDR3 loop is CASTPGGEHTEAFF. The CDR3 bases are TGCGCCAGCACCCCAGGAGGGGAACACACTGAAGCTTTCTTT.